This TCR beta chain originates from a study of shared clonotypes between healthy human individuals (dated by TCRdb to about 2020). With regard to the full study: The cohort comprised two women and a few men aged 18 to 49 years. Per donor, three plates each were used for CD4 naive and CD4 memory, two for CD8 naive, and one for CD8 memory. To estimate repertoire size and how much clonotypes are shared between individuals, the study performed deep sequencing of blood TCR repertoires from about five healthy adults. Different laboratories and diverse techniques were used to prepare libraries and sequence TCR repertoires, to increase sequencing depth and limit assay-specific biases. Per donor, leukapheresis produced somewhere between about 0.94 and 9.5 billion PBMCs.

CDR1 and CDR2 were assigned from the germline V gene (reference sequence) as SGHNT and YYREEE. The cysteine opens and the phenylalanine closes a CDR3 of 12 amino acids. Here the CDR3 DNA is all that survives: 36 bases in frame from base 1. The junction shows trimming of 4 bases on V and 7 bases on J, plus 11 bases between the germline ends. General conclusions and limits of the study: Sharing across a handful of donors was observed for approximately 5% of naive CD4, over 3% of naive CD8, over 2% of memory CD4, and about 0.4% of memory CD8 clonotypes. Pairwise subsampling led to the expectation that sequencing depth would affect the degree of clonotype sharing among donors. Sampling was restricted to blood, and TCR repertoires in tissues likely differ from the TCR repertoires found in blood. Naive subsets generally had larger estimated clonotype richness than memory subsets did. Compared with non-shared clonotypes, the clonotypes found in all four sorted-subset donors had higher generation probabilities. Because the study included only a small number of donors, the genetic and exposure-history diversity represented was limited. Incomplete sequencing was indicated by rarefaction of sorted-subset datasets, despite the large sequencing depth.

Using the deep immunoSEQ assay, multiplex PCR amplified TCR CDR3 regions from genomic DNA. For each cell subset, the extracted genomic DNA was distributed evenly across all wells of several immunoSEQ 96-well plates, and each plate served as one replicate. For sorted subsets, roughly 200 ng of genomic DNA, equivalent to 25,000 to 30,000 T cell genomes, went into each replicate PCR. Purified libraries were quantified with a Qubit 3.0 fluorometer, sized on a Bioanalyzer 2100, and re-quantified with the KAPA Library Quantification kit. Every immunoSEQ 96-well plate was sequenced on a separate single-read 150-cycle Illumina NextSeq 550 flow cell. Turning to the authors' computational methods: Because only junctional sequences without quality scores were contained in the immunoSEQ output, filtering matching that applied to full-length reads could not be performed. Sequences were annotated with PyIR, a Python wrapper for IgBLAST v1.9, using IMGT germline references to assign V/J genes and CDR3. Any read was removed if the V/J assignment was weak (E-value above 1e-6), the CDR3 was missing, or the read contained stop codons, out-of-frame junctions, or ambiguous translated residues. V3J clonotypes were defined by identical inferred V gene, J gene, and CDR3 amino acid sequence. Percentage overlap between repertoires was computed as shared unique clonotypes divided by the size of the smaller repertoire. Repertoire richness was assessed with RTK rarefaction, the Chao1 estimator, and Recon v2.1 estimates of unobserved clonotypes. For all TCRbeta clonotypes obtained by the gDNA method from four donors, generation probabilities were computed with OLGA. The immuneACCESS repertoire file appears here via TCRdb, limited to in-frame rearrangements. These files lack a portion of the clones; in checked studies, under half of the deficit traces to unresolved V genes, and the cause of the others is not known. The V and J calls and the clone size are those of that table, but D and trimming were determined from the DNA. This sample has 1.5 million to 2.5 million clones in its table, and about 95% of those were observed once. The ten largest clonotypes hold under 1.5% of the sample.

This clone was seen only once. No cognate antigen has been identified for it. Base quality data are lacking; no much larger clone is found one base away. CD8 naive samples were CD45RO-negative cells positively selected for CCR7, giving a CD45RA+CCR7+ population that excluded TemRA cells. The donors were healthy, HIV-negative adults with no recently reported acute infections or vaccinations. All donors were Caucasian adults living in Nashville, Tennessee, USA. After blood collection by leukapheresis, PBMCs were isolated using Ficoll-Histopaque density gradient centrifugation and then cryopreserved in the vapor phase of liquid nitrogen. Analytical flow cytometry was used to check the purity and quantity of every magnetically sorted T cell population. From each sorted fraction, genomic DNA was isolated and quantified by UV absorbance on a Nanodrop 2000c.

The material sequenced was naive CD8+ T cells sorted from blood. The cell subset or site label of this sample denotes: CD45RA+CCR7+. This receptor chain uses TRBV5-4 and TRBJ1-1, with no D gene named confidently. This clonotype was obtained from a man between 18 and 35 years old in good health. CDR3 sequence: CASSLDAGEAFF. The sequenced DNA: TGTGCCAGCAGCCTCGACGCGGGTGAAGCTTTCTTT.